This TCR beta chain was retrieved from a study of identical twins. Note on this clonotype: The antigen is undetermined.

Template switching supplied a universal primer site; unique molecular identifiers were carried on the cDNA. TCRdb reanalysed the 5' RACE reads using MiXCR and keeps one entry per CDR3 protein. The profile covers more than 200,000 distinct CDR3 sequences, with 11% to 15% appearing a single time and around 9% taken by the ten largest. V lost 4 bases and J 8 bases, leaving 9 bases between the germline ends. Looked up from germline, CDR1 is MNHNY and CDR2 is SVGAGI (reference sequence). The CDR3 contains 12 residues. Study-wide results and caveats: Cross-sectional statistical analysis, not tracking of the same donors, underpinned the conclusions.

V usage is TRBV6-6 and J usage is TRBJ2-1; D gene ambiguous. The clonotype was recovered from a woman aged 18-29 years in good health. Sequenced material: memory (CD45RO+) T cells sorted from blood. CDR3 sequence (DNA): TGTGCCAGCAGTTCCCATCATCATGAGCAGTTCTTC. It codes for CASSSHHHEQFF.